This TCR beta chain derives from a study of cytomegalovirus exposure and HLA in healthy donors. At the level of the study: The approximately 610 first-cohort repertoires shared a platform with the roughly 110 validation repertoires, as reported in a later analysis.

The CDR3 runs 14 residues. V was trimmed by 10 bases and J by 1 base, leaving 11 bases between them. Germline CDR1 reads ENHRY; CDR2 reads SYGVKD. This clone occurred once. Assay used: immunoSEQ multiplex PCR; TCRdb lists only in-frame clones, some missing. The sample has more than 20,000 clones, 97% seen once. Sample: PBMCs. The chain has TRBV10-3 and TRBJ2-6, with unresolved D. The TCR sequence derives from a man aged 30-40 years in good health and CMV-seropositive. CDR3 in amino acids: CATYRDSGANVLTF. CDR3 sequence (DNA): TGTGCCACTTATCGCGATTCTGGGGCCAACGTCCTGACTTTC.